The subject of this entry is one TCR beta chain. This sample is part of a study of blood T cell repertoires in COVID-19. Study overall: Specimens from acute and convalescent COVID-19 originated in the United States, Italy and Spain. Sample material is recorded as cDNA or gDNA derived from T cells, B-cell-depleted T cells, or PBMCs.

This CDR3 has 15 residues. J gave up 8 bases and V 3 bases, and 6 bases lay outside the gene matches. Germline CDR1 is SGDLS and CDR2 is YYNGEE. Per the original methods: Amplification of reference gene primers was used by the study to estimate nucleated cell counts. Sequencing used immunoSEQ multiplex PCR; TCRdb keeps in-frame clones, though not all of them. That table is the source of V, J and clone size, and D and trimming were worked out from the DNA. In the table there are about 280,000 clones, 88% of which are singletons. The TCR was taken from a man between 18 and 35 years old with active or convalescent COVID-19. This chain joins TRBV9 and TRBJ1-6; 9 positions match TRBD1. Input material: peripheral blood. CDR3 amino acids: CASSARQGVDSPLHF. The CDR3 nucleotides read TGTGCCAGCAGCGCCCGACAGGGGGTTGATTCACCCCTCCACTTT.